The following is a T cell receptor (beta chain) sequence with its context. Its antigen has not been determined. Qualities for individual bases were not recorded, and no much larger clone is one base off. Memory T cells were selected as CD45RA-RO+ cells with anti-CD45RO beads from the CD45RA-negative fraction. To isolate the T cell subsets, Miltenyi superparamagnetic beads coated with subset-specific monoclonal antibodies were used. Every T cell population came from peripheral blood. Mononuclear cells were obtained from whole blood by Ficoll separation, and monocytes were then depleted with anti-CD14 microbeads. The isolated cell populations were resuspended in RNAprotect reagent immediately. The record originates from a study of relationships among human T cell subsets (dated by TCRdb to 2010 to 2012). Looking at the study overall: Sequencing was performed on eight distinct blood T cell populations: pan T, CD8 cytotoxic, regulatory, Th1, Th2, naive plus transitional, activated and memory cells. The research as a whole found: Substantial sharing of CDR3s among Th1, Th2 and regulatory T cells was interpreted as suggestive of stochastic cell fate choices. More than 60% of CD8+ cytotoxic sequences came from clones with more than 100 reads, while the regulatory and Th2 subsets showed few clones of that size. A CD4+CD8+ double-positive population could not be ruled out by the bead-based sorting. V, D and J usage, CDR3 length and N-nucleotide additions showed no statistically significant differences among the seven subsets.

Libraries came from multiplex PCR. The listed sequencing device is 454 GS FLX. Semiquantitative ARM-PCR was used to amplify the TCR alpha and beta CDR3 regions from mRNA. In ARM-PCR, tagged nested gene-specific primers were used first, and exponential amplification was then carried out by communal superprimers. Before the first-round PCR products went through the second amplification round, exonuclease was used to remove the nested primers. Sequencing of the amplicons was performed on the 454 platform, which allows millions of DNA fragments to be sequenced rapidly without cloning bias. An effective read was defined as a read mappable to both V and J germline segments. As for the authors' bioinformatics: IRmap was used to assign reads to germline V, D and J segments, and IRmap relies on pyromap, a Smith-Waterman modification adapted to 454 sequencing errors. To filter D-beta assignments, cutoffs were set at the 99th percentile of the alignment scores obtained from simulated random sequences. The amino acids between the conserved V-segment Y[YFLI]C motif and the J-segment [FW]GXGT motif were defined as CDR3. A compound Poisson process model, previously applied to large-scale EST data, was used to estimate repertoire diversity. A procedure for detecting cross-contamination was applied so that sample contamination could be argued against as the origin of shared CDR3s. The raw public reads went through TCRdb reprocessing: fastp at Q25, MiXCR clone calling, in-frame beta chains kept. Every CDR3 protein is listed once, alongside the most common genes and DNA of its rows. These V and J calls are TCRdb output, not the study's own analysis. A total of thousands of distinct CDR3 sequences appear in this sample, roughly 54% of them only once. The ten top clones hold about 5.7% of the sample.

Reading from cysteine to phenylalanine, the CDR3 counts 13 amino acids. Only CDR3 DNA is held: 39 bases, read in frame from base 1. V is cut by 5 bases and J by 5 bases, and the space between the germline ends is 13 bases. The germline V gene supplies CDR1 SGHRS and CDR2 YFSETQ. The rearranged chain carries TRBV5-1 and TRBJ1-1, and possibly TRBD1, on 5 matching bases. The TCR was taken from a man aged 40-55 years in good health. Sequenced: memory T cells sorted from blood. The sample's cell subset or site, from its label and the paper: CD45RA-RO+ memory T cells. The CDR3 region has the sequence CASSRGSTTEAFF. The nucleotides are TGCGCCAGCAGTCGGGGCTCCACGACTGAAGCTTTCTTT.